This T cell receptor beta chain came from a study of CD8+ T cells in alopecia areata. Extracted RNA was reverse transcribed, and the resulting cDNA served as sequencing template. The method was immunoSEQ multiplex PCR; TCRdb's version includes in-frame clones alone and lacks a portion of them. This table has 120,000 or so clones, more than 30% appearing once. This clone was picked up a small number of times. This clonotype was sampled from a human donor with alopecia areata. The sample comprised CD4+ T cells sorted from blood.

DNA of the CDR3: TGTGCCAGCAGCGTTGAGATCAGGCGCGATGAGCAGTTCTTC. Translating gives CASSVEIRRDEQFF. This chain connects TRBV9 to TRBJ2-1; D is unclear. The CDR3 sequence is 14 residues long. CDR1 is SGDLS and CDR2 is YYNGEE in the germline V gene. Trimming removed 2 bases from V and 8 bases from J, with 14 bases in between.